Each of the 16 T cell receptor beta chains below was sequenced from the same sample in a study of blood T cell repertoires in COVID-19. The method was immunoSEQ multiplex PCR; TCRdb's version includes in-frame clones alone and lacks a portion of them. The table shows fewer than 350,000 clones, with about 88% occurring only once. Sample: PBMCs or T cells enriched from blood (not recorded which). The source of these receptors is a woman aged 25 to 39 who had been exposed to COVID-19.

The J gene is TRBJ2-2, the V gene TRBV19; 13 positions match TRBD2. V lost 4 bases and J lost 5; bases outside the gene matches: 16. Germline lookup yields CDR1 LNHDA and CDR2 SQIVND (reference sequence). The CDR3 is 20 amino acids. CDR3 sequence: CASSTYPRLAGGYVTGELFF. In DNA form, the CDR3 reads TGTGCCAGTAGTACCTACCCCCGACTAGCGGGAGGATACGTAACCGGGGAGCTGTTTTTT.

This chain connects TRBV19 to TRBJ2-7, with D possibly TRBD1 on 6 matching bases. The V gene's germline CDR1 is LNHDA and CDR2 SQIVND (reference sequence). This CDR3 comprises 13 residues. Trimming stripped 3 bases from V and 2 bases from J, with 8 bases between. CDR3 DNA sequence: TGTGCCAGTAGTATTCAGGGGCCCTACGAGCAGTACTTC. This codes for CASSIQGPYEQYF.

As regards this clone: Other nucleotide sequences in the sample specify the same CDR3. This rearrangement joins TRBV19 to TRBJ1-1; D gene unclear. V lost 3 bases, J lost 4 bases, and 9 bases lay in between. The CDR3 length is 13 residues. CDR1 is LNHDA and CDR2 is SQIVND in the germline V gene (reference sequence). The CDR3 region is CASSIGWSTEAFF. As DNA, the CDR3 is TGTGCCAGTAGTATCGGGTGGTCCACTGAAGCTTTCTTT.

This chain joins TRBV28 and TRBJ2-5, with 7 bases that match TRBD2. The CDR3 length is 14 residues. Per germline, CDR1 MDHEN and CDR2 SYDVKM. With V trimmed by 7 bases and J by 4 bases, 9 bases remained unmatched. The CDR3 loop is CASTLGGGRETQYF. The CDR3 nucleotides are TGTGCCAGCACGCTGGGGGGGGGTCGAGAGACCCAGTACTTC.

This clone has only one observation. The chain recombines TRBV11-3 with TRBJ1-3; TRBD1 aligns across 7 bases. The CDR3 loop spans 13 amino acids. Looked up from germline, CDR1 is SGHNT and CDR2 is YENEEA. The ends lost 10 bases at V and 3 bases at J; junction bases unmatched: 6. The chain's CDR3 is CATRQGVGNTIYF. The CDR3 DNA follows: TGTGCCACCCGACAGGGCGTTGGAAACACCATATATTTT. Full variable domain (rest looked up from reference TRBV11-3 and TRBJ1-3): EAGVVQSPRYKIIEKKQPVAFWCNPISGHNTLYWYLQNLGQGPELLIRYENEEAVDDSQLPKDRFSAERLKGVDSTLKIQPAELGDSAVYLCATRQGVGNTIYFGEGSWLTVV.

The chain employs TRBV29-1 and TRBJ2-1, with TRBD2 identical over 8 bases. The CDR3 length is 12 residues. V lost 7 bases to trimming and J lost 8 bases; unmatched junction nucleotides: 7. CDR1 is SQVTM and CDR2 is ANQGSEA in the germline V gene. The CDR3 DNA reads as TGCAGCGCCAAAAGCGGGAGCGATGAGCAGTTCTTC. Translation gives CSAKSGSDEQFF.

J is TRBJ2-7 and V is TRBV7-3, with D tentatively TRBD2 (6 bases). Germline CDR1 and CDR2: SGHTA and FQGTGA. Trimming shortened V by 1 base and J by 7 bases, and 11 bases separated the two germline ends. This CDR3 is built from 13 residues. The CDR3 DNA is TGTGCCAGCAGCTTAATCCCTCGGGAGGAGCAGTACTTC. Translation gives CASSLIPREEQYF.

This clone has more than one count but fewer than ten. The CDR3 DNA reads TGTGCCAGCGCCGTCTCGGGACAGGGGCTCACAGATACGCAGTATTTT. This sequence encodes CASAVSGQGLTDTQYF. This chain joins TRBV19 and TRBJ2-3; 10 nucleotides match TRBD1. Per the germline V gene, CDR1 is LNHDA and CDR2 is SQIVND (reference sequence). The trim removed 9 bases at V and 2 bases at J, leaving 11 bases unmatched. The CDR3 is 16 residues long. The complete variable domain, with remaining parts taken from reference TRBV19 and TRBJ2-3, reads DGGITQSPKYLFRKEGQNVTLSCEQNLNHDAMYWYRQDPGQGLRLIYYSQIVNDFQKGDIAEGYSVSREKKESFPLTVTSAQKNPTAFYLCASAVSGQGLTDTQYFGPGTRLTVL.

J is TRBJ2-7 and V is TRBV9; no definite D call. Germline V gives CDR1 SGDLS, CDR2 YYNGEE. V gave up 0 bases and J gave up 5 bases, with 12 bases separating them. This CDR3 comprises 14 residues. In DNA form, the CDR3 reads TGTGCCAGCAGCGTAGGGCTAGGTCGCGACGAGCAGTACTTC. Translated, it gives CASSVGLGRDEQYF.

The chain recombines TRBV7-9 with TRBJ1-1; 9 nucleotides match TRBD1. The CDR3 totals 13 residues. CDR1 and CDR2 (germline): SEHNR, FQNEAQ (reference sequence). J gave up 6 bases and V 6 bases, and 5 bases lay outside the gene matches. CDR3 sequence: CASRQQGAPEAFF. CDR3 nucleotide sequence: TGTGCCAGCAGACAACAGGGGGCCCCTGAAGCTTTCTTT. Together with reference TRBV7-9 and TRBJ1-1, the CDR3 gives the full variable domain: DTGVSQNPRHKITKRGQNVTFRCDPISEHNRLYWYRQTLGQGPEFLTYFQNEAQLEKSRLLSDRFSAERPKGSFSTLEIQRTEQGDSAMYLCASRQQGAPEAFFGQGTRLTVV.

V and J are TRBV28 and TRBJ2-5, with 8 bases fitting TRBD1. The CDR3 totals 15 residues. V was clipped by 7 bases and J by 6 bases; unmatched bases: 13. Germline CDR1 is MDHEN and CDR2 is SYDVKM. Here the CDR3 reads CASTRPGDRSKTQYF. The CDR3 DNA is TGTGCCAGCACTCGCCCCGGGGACAGGTCGAAGACCCAGTACTTC. The full variable domain, rest sourced from reference TRBV28 and TRBJ2-5, is DVKVTQSSRYLVKRTGEKVFLECVQDMDHENMFWYRQDPGLGLRLIYFSYDVKMKEKGDIPEGYSVSREKKERFSLILESASTNQTSMYLCASTRPGDRSKTQYFGPGTRLLVL.

The chain couples TRBV5-1 to TRBJ2-5, with a tentative D call TRBD1 (5 bases). CDR1 and CDR2 from the germline V gene are SGHRS and YFSETQ. This CDR3 comprises 13 residues. V dropped 4 bases and J dropped 5 bases, with 12 bases sitting between them. The DNA of the CDR3 is TGCGCCAGCAGCCTACAGGATCGGGAGACCCAGTACTTC. Residues: CASSLQDRETQYF.

The J gene is TRBJ1-2, the V gene TRBV3-1 (or the pseudogene TRBV3-2); 9 bases fit TRBD1. The CDR3 length is 17 residues. Germline V gives CDR1 LGHDT, CDR2 YNNKEL (reference sequence). Germline trimming cut 2 bases from V and 0 bases from J; bases unmatched to any gene: 7. CDR3 sequence (DNA): TGTGCCAGCAGCCAACCGGGACAGGGCCCTCCTAACTATGGCTACACCTTC. This translates into CASSQPGQGPPNYGYTF.

CDR3 residues: CASSQRDRVTEAFF. CDR3 nucleotides: TGTGCCAGCAGCCAAAGGGACAGGGTAACTGAAGCTTTCTTT. The rearrangement links TRBV3-1 (or the pseudogene TRBV3-2) to TRBJ1-1; 9 bases are a match to TRBD1. CDR1 and CDR2 (germline): LGHDT, YNNKEL (reference sequence). The CDR3 is 14 amino acids. The V and J ends lost 2 bases and 5 bases, in that order; junction bases with no gene match: 3.

The rearrangement joins TRBV10-3 to TRBJ1-5; a weak D match, TRBD1 (5 bases). Germline V CDR1 and CDR2: ENHRY, SYGVKD. Trimming left V 0 bases short and J 3 bases short, with 9 bases between. The CDR3 contains 15 residues. The CDR3 here is CAISESGADNQPQHF. The CDR3 bases are TGTGCCATCAGTGAGTCTGGGGCAGACAATCAGCCCCAGCATTTT.

The chain couples TRBV7-3 to TRBJ1-1; possible D gene TRBD1, 5 bases. V lost 2 bases to trimming and J lost 6 bases, with 10 bases between them. Per germline, CDR1 SGHTA and CDR2 FQGTGA. The CDR3 length is 13 residues. CDR3 sequence: CASSLGAEAEAFF. The CDR3 nucleotides read TGTGCCAGCAGCTTAGGGGCTGAAGCTGAAGCTTTCTTT.